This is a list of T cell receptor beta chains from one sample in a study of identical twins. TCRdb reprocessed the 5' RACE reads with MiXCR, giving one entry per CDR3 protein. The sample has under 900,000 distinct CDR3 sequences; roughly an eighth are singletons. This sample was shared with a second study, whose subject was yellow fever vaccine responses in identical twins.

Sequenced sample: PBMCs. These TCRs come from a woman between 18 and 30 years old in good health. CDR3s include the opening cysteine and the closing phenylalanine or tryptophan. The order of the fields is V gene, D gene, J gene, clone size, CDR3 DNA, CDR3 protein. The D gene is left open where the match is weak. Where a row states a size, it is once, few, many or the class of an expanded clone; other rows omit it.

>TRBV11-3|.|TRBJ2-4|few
TGTGCCAGCGCTAACGGGGGGCAGTCAAAAAACATTCAGTACTTC
CASANGGQSKNIQYF
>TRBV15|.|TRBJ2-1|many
TGTGCCACCAGCAGAGAAAGGGGCAAGGTCGGGGGATCGTACAATGAGCAGTTCTTC
CATSRERGKVGGSYNEQFF
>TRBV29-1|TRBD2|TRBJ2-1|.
TGCAGCGTTGTCGCGGCGGGAGAGCCTTACAATGAGCAGTTCTTC
CSVVAAGEPYNEQFF
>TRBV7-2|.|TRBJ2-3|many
TGTGCCAGCAGCCCTCAAGCAGATACGCAGTATTTT
CASSPQADTQYF
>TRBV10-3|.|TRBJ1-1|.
TGTGCCATCAGTGACAGCGGGCCTCCTGAAGCTTTCTTT
CAISDSGPPEAFF
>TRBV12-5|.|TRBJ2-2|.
TGTGCTAGTGGATCAGGGGCTGGTACCGGGGAGCTGTTTTTT
CASGSGAGTGELFF
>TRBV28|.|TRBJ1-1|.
TGTGCCAGCAGCAAGGGGGGTGCCACTGAAGCTTTCTTT
CASSKGGATEAFF
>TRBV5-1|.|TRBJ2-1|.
TGCGCCAGCAGCTTGTCAAGGGACGGCCTCTCGTACAATGAGCAGTTCTTC
CASSLSRDGLSYNEQFF
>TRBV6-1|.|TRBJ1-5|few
TGTGCCAGCGGTGCGGGATATAGCAATCAGCCCCAGCATTTT
CASGAGYSNQPQHF
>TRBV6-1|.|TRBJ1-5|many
TGTGCCAGCAGTGAATCCGGGGGAACTCAGCCCCAGCATTTT
CASSESGGTQPQHF
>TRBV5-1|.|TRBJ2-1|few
TGCGCCAGCAGCTTGGAGCAGTTCTTC
CASSLEQFF
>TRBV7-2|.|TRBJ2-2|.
TGTGCCAGCAGCTCTCTCGTGGGGGTGACCGGGGGGCTGTTTTTT
CASSSLVGVTGGLFF
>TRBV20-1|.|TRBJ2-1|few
TGCAGTGCTACCCCTTTTGACAGGGGAGGGGATGAGCAGTTCTTC
CSATPFDRGGDEQFF
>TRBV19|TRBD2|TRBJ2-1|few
TGTGCCAGTAGTATAGACCCCGGACTAGCGGGATCGAAGCAGTTCTTC
CASSIDPGLAGSKQFF
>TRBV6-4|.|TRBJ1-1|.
TGTGCCAGCAGTGAGTTAGAGAACACTGAAGCTTTCTTT
CASSELENTEAFF
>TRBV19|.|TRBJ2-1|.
TGTGCCAGTAGCCGCTCTACCGGGGACTACAATGAGCAGTTCTTC
CASSRSTGDYNEQFF
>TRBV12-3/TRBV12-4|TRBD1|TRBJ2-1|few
TGTGCCAGCAGTTCTCATGGACAGGGTGGGAATGAGCAGTTCTTC
CASSSHGQGGNEQFF
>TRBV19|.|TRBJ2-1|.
TGTGCCAGTCGCAACCGGGACCCCCACGAGCAGTTCTTC
CASRNRDPHEQFF
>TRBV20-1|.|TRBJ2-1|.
TGCAGTGCTAGGACAGCGAATGAGCAGTTCTTC
CSARTANEQFF
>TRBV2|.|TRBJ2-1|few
TGTGCCAGCAGTGAAGCGCTTGAATTGAGCTCCTACAATGAGCAGTTCTTC
CASSEALELSSYNEQFF
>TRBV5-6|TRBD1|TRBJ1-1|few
TGTGCCAGCAGCTTAGGACAGGGGGCCGGTGAAGCTTTCTTT
CASSLGQGAGEAFF
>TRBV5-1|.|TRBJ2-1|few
TGCGCCAGCAGCTCTGAAGGTAAATTAAGCTCCTACAATGAGCAGTTCTTC
CASSSEGKLSSYNEQFF
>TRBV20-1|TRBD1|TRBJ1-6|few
TGCAGTGCTAGACCAGGGACAGGCTTGATTTCACCCCTCCACTTT
CSARPGTGLISPLHF
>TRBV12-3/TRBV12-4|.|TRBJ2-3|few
TGTGCCAGCAGTCATCGGCAGGGAAGCCCCACAGATACGCAGTATTTT
CASSHRQGSPTDTQYF
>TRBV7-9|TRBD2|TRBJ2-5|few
TGTGCCAGCAGCAATAGCGGGAGAGGAGAGACCCAGTACTTC
CASSNSGRGETQYF
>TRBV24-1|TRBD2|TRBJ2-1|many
TGTGCCACCAGTGATTCCGGGACTAGCGTTGATGAGCAGTTCTTC
CATSDSGTSVDEQFF
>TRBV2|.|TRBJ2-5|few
TGTGCCAGCAGTGAAGTCCTAGTAGGGCAAGAGACCCAGTACTTC
CASSEVLVGQETQYF
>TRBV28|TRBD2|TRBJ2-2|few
TGTGCCAGCAGTTTGAGTAGCGGGAGCGCTAACACCGGGGAGCTGTTTTTT
CASSLSSGSANTGELFF
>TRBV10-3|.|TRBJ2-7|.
TGTGCCATCATGACAGGATACGAGCAGTACTTC
CAIMTGYEQYF
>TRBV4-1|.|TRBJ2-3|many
TGCGCCAGCAGCCAAGATAAGACACACACAGATACGCAGTATTTT
CASSQDKTHTDTQYF
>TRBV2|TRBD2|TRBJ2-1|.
TGTGCCAGCAGTAGGTCAACGGGACTAGCGGCCAATGAGCAGTTCTTC
CASSRSTGLAANEQFF
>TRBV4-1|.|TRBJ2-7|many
TGCGCCAGCAGCCATTCGGATGCAGTCTACGAGCAGTACTTC
CASSHSDAVYEQYF
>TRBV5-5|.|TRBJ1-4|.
TGTGCCAGCAGCTTGGCCTTGGGCACTAATGAAAAACTGTTTTTT
CASSLALGTNEKLFF
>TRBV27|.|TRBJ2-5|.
TGTGCCAGCAGTTTAACGCAGGGGCGGCAAGAGACCCAGTACTTC
CASSLTQGRQETQYF
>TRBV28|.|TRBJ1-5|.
TGTGCCAGCAGTTTGCCAGGGGATTGGAATCAGCCCCAGCATTTT
CASSLPGDWNQPQHF
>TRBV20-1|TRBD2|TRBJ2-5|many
TGCAGTGCCGCCGGGACTAGCGGGGCCCAAGAGACCCAGTACTTC
CSAAGTSGAQETQYF
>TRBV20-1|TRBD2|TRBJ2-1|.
TGCAGTGCCCTTTCCGGGACTAGCGGGAGAAATGAGCAGTTCTTC
CSALSGTSGRNEQFF
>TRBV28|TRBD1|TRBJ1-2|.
TGTGCCAGCAGTTTAGCATCCGGGACAGGAGAATATGGCTACACCTTC
CASSLASGTGEYGYTF
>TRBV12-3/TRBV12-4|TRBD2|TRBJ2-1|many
TGTGCCAGCAGTCCCCCCGCGGGAGGGCGGAATGAGCAGTTCTTC
CASSPPAGGRNEQFF
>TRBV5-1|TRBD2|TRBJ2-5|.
TGCGCCAGCAGCCCACCGACTGGGACTAGCGAGCCCTTTAAAGAGACCCAGTACTTC
CASSPPTGTSEPFKETQYF
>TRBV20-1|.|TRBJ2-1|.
TGCAGTGTCATCGGGGGCTATTACAATGAGCAGTTCTTC
CSVIGGYYNEQFF
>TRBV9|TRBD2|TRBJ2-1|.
TGTGCCAGCAGCGTGAGTCGCGGGGGTGCCAATGAGCAGTTCTTC
CASSVSRGGANEQFF
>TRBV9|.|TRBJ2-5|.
TGTGCCAGCAGCGTAGTAGGGGGACATCCATCAGAGACCCAGTACTTC
CASSVVGGHPSETQYF
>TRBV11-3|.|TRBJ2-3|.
TGTGCCAGCAGCTCCTCCGACTGGACAGATACGCAGTATTTT
CASSSSDWTDTQYF
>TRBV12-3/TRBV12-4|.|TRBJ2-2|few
TGTGCCAGCAGTTTAGAACCTAGGGGTACCGGGGAGCTGTTTTTT
CASSLEPRGTGELFF
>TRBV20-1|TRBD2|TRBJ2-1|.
TGCAGTGCTGAACTAGCGGGAAAGATCAATGAGCAGTTCTTC
CSAELAGKINEQFF
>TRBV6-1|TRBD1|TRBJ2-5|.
TGTGCCAGCAGGCCCGAACCCGGGACAGAGCGAGAGACCCAGTACTTC
CASRPEPGTERETQYF
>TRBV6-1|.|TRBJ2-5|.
TGTGCCAGCAGGTTCTGGAGTGAGACCCAGTACTTC
CASRFWSETQYF
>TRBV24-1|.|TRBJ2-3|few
TGTGCCACCAGTGACCCGACAGGACGGGCAGATACGCAGTATTTT
CATSDPTGRADTQYF
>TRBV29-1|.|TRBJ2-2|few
TGCAGCGTTTCAACCGCGGGGGAGCTGTTTTTT
CSVSTAGELFF
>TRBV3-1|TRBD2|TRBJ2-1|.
TGTGCCAGCAGCCAACACTTGAGCGGGAGCTCCTACAATGAGCAGTTCTTC
CASSQHLSGSSYNEQFF
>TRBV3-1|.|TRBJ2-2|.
TGTGCCAGCAGTCGACAGGGGCGGGGGACCGGGGAGCTGTTTTTT
CASSRQGRGTGELFF
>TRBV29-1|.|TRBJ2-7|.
TGCAGCGTTGAACGGAGGGCGCAGGGGGACTACGAGCAGTACTTC
CSVERRAQGDYEQYF